The clone carrying this T cell receptor beta chain was recorded at least ten times. This could be a read error, since a much larger clone is one nucleotide away. These data are taken from a study of T cells in Graves' hyperthyroidism and ophthalmopathy. The overall study: Initial diagnosis, before any treatment, was when peripheral blood was collected.

Authors of the study amplified TCR beta CDR3 regions from RNA transcripts. First-round RT-PCR of the TCR CDR3 relied on the HTBI primer set. From the multiplex PCR reads, TCRdb called clonotypes with MiXCR, one entry per CDR3 protein. Among a few hundred thousand distinct CDR3 sequences, over 12% were seen once, and the ten largest hold approximately 19%. The CDR3 spans 14 residues. Germline V gene lookup returns CDR1 SGHAT and CDR2 FQNNGV. V was clipped by 5 bases and J by 3 bases; unmatched bases: 3. Sample: blood. The source is a woman in her sixties with Graves' ophthalmopathy. The V call is TRBV11-2, the J call TRBJ2-7, with TRBD1 identical over 11 bases. Here the CDR3 DNA reads TGTGCCAGCAGCACCGGGACAGGGGGCTACGAGCAGTACTTC. This sequence encodes CASSTGTGGYEQYF.